This T cell receptor beta chain was observed in a study of T cell responses to AZD1222 COVID-19 vaccine. Study-wide results and caveats: Repertoire sampling was restricted to post-peak T cell response timepoints.

A word on this clone: Its antigen is currently unknown.

CDR3 size: 14 residues. Germline CDR1 SGDLS, CDR2 YYNGEE. The V gene lost 4 bases and the J gene lost 7 bases, with 14 bases spanning the gap. TCRdb keeps only in-frame clones here, not all; method: immunoSEQ multiplex PCR. There are about 170,000 clones in the sample; 87% occur only once, and 2.6% lies in the top ten. The origin of this receptor is an adult in good health. The specimen was peripheral blood, collected on day 0 of AZD1222 vaccination. The chain couples TRBV9 to TRBJ1-4, with a possible D match to TRBD1 (6 bases). The DNA for the CDR3 is TGTGCCAGCAGCAGGGCAGGGGCCATTGAAAAACTGTTTTTT. This codes for CASSRAGAIEKLFF.